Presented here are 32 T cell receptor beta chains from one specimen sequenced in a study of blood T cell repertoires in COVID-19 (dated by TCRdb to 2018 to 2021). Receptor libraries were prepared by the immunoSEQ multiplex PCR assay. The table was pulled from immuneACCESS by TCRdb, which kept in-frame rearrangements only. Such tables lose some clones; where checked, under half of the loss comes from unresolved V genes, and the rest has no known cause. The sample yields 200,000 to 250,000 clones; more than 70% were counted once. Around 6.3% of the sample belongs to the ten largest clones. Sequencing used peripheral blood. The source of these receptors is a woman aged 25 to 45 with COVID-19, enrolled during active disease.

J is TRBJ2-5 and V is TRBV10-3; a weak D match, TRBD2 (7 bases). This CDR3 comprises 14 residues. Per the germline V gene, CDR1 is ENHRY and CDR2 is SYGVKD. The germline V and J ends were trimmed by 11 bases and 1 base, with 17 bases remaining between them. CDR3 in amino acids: CASGRGARQETQYF. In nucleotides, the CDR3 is TGTGCCTCCGGACGGGGGGCCCGCCAAGAGACCCAGTACTTC.

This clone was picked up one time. CDR3 sequence (DNA): TGTGCCAGCAGCCCCCGATCGGGGGTACGGGGCGATGAGCAGTTCTTC. Its translation: CASSPRSGVRGDEQFF. This rearrangement joins TRBV7-2 to TRBJ2-1; D is perhaps TRBD2 (6 bases). Trimming stripped 5 bases from V and 8 bases from J, with 22 bases between. The CDR3 totals 16 residues. Germline assignment: CDR1 SGHTA and CDR2 FQGNSA.

CDR3 DNA: TGTGCCAGCAGTTTTTACAGGCCCACCGGGGAGCTGTTTTTT. Translated: CASSFYRPTGELFF. The chain is built from TRBV27 and TRBJ2-2, with a tentative D call TRBD1 (5 bases). Between the trimmed V and J ends, which lost 3 bases and 4 bases, there was a span of 9 bases. In germline, CDR1 is MNHEY, CDR2 SMNVEV (reference sequence). The CDR3 extends over 14 amino acids.

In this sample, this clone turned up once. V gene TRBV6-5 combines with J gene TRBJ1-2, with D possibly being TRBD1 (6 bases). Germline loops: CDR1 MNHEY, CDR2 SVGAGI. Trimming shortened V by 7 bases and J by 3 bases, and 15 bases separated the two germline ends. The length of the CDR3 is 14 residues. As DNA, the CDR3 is TGTGCCAGCACCCCACGGGGGGGCGACTATGGCTACACCTTC. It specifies CASTPRGGDYGYTF.

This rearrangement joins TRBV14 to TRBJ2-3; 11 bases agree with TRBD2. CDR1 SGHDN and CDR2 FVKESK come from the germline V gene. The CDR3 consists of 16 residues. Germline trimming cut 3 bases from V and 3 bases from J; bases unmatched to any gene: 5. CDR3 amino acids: CASSQVAGGLTDTQYF. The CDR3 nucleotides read TGTGCCAGCAGCCAGGTAGCGGGAGGGTTGACAGATACGCAGTATTTT.

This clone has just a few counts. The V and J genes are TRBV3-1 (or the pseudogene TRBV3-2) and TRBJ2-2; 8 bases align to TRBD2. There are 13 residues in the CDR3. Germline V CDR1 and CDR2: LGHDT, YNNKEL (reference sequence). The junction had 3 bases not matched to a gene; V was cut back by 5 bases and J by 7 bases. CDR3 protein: CASSELAVGELFF. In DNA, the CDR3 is TGTGCCAGCAGCGAACTAGCGGTCGGGGAGCTGTTTTTT.

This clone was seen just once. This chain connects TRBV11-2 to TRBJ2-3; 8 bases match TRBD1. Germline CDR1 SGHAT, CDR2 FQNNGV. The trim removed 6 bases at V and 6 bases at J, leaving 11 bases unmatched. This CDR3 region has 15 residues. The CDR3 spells CASRTGTGGPDTQYF. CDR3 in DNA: TGTGCCAGCAGGACTGGGACAGGCGGTCCGGATACGCAGTATTTT.

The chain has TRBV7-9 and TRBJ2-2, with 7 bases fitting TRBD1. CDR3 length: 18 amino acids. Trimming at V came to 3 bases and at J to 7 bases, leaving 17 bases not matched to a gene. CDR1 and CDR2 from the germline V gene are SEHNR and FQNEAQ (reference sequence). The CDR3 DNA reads TGTGCCAGCAGCTTCTGGGGACCGCGACAGGGAATTGTCGGGGAGCTGTTTTTT. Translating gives CASSFWGPRQGIVGELFF.

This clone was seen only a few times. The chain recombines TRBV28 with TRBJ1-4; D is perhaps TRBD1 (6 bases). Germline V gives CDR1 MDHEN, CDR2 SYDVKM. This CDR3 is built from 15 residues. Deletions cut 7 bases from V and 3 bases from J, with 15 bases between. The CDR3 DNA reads TGTGCCAGCAATCAAAGGGGGGGAGCTAATGAAAAACTGTTTTTT. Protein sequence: CASNQRGGANEKLFF.

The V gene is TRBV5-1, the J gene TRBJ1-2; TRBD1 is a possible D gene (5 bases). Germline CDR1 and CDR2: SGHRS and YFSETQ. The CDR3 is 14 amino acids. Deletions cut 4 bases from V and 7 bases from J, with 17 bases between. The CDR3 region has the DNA TGCGCCAGCAGCCCCTCCAACGGGGGTATTGGCTACACCTTC. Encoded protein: CASSPSNGGIGYTF.

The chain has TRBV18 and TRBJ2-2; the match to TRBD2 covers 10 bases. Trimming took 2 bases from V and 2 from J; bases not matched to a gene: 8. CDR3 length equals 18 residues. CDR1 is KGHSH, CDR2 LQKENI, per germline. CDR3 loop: CASSPALAGGPNTGELFF. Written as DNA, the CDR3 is TGTGCCAGCTCACCAGCTTTAGCGGGGGGACCAAACACCGGGGAGCTGTTTTTT.

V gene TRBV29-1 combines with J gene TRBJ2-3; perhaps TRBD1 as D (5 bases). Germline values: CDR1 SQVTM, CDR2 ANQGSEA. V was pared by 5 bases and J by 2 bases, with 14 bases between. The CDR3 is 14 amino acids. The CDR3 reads CSVKPGHLTDTQYF. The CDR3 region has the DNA TGCAGCGTTAAGCCCGGACACCTCACAGATACGCAGTATTTT.

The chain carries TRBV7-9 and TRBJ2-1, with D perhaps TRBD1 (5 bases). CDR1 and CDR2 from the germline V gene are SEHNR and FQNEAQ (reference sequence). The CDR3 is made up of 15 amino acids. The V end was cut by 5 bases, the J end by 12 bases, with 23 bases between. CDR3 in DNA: TGTGCCAGCAGCAGTAGAGGTGACAGTACCAAGGGGCAGTTCTTC. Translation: CASSSRGDSTKGQFF.

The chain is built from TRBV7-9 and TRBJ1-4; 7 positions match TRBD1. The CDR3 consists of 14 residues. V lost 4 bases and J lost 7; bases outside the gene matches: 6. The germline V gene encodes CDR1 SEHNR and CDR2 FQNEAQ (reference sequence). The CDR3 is CASSSRGAGEKLFF. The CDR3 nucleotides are TGTGCCAGCAGCTCCAGGGGGGCGGGTGAAAAACTGTTTTTT.

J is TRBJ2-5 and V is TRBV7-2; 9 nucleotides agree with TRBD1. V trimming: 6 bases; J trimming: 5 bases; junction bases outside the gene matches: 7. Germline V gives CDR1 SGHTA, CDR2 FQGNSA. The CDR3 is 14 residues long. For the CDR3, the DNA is TGTGCCAGCAGGTACAGGGGGCGTCTTGAGACCCAGTACTTC. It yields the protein CASRYRGRLETQYF.

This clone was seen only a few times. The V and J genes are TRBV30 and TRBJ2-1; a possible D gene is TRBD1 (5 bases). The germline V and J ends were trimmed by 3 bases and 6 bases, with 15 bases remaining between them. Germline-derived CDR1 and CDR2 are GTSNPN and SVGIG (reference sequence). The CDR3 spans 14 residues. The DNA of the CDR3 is TGTGCCTGGAGGGGGTGGCAGGGTCTCAATGAGCAGTTCTTC. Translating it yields CAWRGWQGLNEQFF.

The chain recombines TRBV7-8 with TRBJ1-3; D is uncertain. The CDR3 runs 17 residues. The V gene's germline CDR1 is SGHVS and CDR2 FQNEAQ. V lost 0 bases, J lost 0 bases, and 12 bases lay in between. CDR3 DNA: TGTGCCAGCAGCTTAGCAGGGAGGGTGGTCTCTGGAAACACCATATATTTT. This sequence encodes CASSLAGRVVSGNTIYF.

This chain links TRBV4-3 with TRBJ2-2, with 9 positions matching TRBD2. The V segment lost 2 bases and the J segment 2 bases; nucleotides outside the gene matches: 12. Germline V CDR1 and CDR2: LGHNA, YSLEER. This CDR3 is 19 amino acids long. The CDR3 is CASSQYAGGLTINTGELFF. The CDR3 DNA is TGCGCCAGCAGCCAATATGCGGGGGGGCTCACCATTAACACCGGGGAGCTGTTTTTT.

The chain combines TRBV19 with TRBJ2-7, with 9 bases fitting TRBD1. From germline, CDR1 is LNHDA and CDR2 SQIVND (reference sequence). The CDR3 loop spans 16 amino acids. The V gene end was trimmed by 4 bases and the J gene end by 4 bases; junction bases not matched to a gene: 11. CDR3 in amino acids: CASSRSFGQGSYEQYF. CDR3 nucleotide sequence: TGTGCCAGTAGTAGGAGCTTCGGACAGGGGAGTTACGAGCAGTACTTC.

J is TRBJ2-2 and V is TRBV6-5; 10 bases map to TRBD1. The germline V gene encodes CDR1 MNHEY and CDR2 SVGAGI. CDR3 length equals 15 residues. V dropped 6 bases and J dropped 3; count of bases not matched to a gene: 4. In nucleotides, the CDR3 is TGTGCCAGCAGGGGACAGGGGAGATACACCGGGGAGCTGTTTTTT. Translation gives CASRGQGRYTGELFF.

DNA for the CDR3: TGTGCCAGCAGCTTCCGGTCAGGGGGCTACTCCTACAATGAGCAGTTCTTC. Protein product: CASSFRSGGYSYNEQFF. V is TRBV5-6 and J is TRBJ2-1, with 8 bases aligning to TRBD1. V lost 2 bases to trimming and J lost 0 bases; unmatched junction nucleotides: 7. The germline V gene has CDR1 SGHDT and CDR2 YYEEEE. This CDR3 is built from 17 residues.

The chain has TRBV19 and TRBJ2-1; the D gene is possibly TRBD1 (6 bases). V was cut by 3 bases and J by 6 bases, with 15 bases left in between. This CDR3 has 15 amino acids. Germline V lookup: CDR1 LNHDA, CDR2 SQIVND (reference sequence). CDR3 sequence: CASSILGAALNEQFF. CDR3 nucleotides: TGTGCCAGTAGTATTTTGGGGGCCGCGCTCAATGAGCAGTTCTTC.

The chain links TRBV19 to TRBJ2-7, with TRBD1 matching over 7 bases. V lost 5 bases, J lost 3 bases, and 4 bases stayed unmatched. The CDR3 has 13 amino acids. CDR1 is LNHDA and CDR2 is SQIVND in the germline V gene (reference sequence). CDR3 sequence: CASSFQGDYEQYF. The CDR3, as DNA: TGTGCCAGTAGTTTCCAGGGGGACTACGAGCAGTACTTC. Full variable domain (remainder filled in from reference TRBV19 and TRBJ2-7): DGGITQSPKYLFRKEGQNVTLSCEQNLNHDAMYWYRQDPGQGLRLIYYSQIVNDFQKGDIAEGYSVSREKKESFPLTVTSAQKNPTAFYLCASSFQGDYEQYFGPGTRLTVT.

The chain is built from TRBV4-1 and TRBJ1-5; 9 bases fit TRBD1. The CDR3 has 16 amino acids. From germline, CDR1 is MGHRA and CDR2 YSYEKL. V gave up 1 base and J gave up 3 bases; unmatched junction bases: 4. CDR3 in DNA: TGCGCCAGCAGCCAAGTGGGACAGGGCGCCAATCAGCCCCAGCATTTT. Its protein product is CASSQVGQGANQPQHF.

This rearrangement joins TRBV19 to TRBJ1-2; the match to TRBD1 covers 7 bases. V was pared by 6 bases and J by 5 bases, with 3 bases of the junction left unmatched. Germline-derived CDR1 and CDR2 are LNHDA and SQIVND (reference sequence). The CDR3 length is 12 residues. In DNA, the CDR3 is TGTGCCAGTAGCCCGACAGGGTATGGCTACACCTTC. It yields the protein CASSPTGYGYTF.

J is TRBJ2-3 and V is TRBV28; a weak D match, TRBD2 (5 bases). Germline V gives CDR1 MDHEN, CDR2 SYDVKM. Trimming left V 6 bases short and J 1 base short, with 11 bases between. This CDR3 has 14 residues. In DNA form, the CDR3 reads TGTGCCAGCAGCGGGTCGGAGGGCACAGATACGCAGTATTTT. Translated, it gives CASSGSEGTDTQYF.

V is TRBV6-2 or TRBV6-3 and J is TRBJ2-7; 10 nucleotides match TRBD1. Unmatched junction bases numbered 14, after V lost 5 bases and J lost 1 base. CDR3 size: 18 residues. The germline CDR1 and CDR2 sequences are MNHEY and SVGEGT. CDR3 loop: CASSMDRGYGLASYEQYF. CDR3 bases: TGTGCCAGCAGTATGGACAGGGGGTACGGTTTGGCTTCCTACGAGCAGTACTTC.

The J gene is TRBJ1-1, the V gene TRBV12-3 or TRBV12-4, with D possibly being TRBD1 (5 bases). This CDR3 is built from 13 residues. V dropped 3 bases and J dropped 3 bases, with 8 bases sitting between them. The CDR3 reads CASSFQGDTEAFF. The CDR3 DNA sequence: TGTGCCAGCAGTTTTCAGGGTGACACTGAAGCTTTCTTT.

CDR3 coding DNA: TGTGCCAGCAGTTTAAGCCAGGGTCACTATGGCTACACCTTC. It specifies CASSLSQGHYGYTF. V gene TRBV28 combines with J gene TRBJ1-2; maybe TRBD1 (5 bases). The V gene's germline CDR1 is MDHEN and CDR2 SYDVKM. This CDR3 contains 14 residues. V was shortened by 2 bases and J by 3 bases, with 10 bases between the two germline ends.

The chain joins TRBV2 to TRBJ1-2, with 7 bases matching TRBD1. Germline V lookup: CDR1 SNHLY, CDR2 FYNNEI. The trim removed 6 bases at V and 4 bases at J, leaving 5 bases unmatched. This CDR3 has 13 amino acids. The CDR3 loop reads CASRTGTVYGYTF. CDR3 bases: TGTGCCAGCAGAACCGGGACAGTCTATGGCTACACCTTC.

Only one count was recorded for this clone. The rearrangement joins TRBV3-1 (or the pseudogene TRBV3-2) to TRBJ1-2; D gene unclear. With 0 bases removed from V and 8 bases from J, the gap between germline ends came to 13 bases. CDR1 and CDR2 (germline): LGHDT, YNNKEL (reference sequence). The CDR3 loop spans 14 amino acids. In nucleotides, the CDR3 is TGTGCCAGCAGCCAAGAAGTGGTCTGGCGGGGCTACACCTTC. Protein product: CASSQEVVWRGYTF.

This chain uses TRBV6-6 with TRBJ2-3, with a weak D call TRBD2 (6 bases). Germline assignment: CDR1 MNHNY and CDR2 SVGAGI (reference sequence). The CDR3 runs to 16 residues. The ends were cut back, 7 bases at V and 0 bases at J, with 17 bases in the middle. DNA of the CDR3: TGTGCCAGCACCCTAGCGCAGAGACCTAGCACAGATACGCAGTATTTT. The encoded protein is CASTLAQRPSTDTQYF.